The present entry profiles one T cell receptor (beta chain) with its context. Its antigen is unknown. Germline CDR1 reads MNHNS; CDR2 reads SASEGT. J was trimmed by 5 bases and V by 7 bases; bases with no gene match: 7. The CDR3 sequence is 15 residues long. This record comes from a study of CD8 T cells in ankylosing spondylitis. General observations from the study: Typical of ankylosing spondylitis blood, it appeared, was a TCR beta motif of eight highly homologous variants. Reportedly, significant enrichment of disease-linked clones occurred in matched ankylosing spondylitis synovial fluid.

In TCRdb, the 5' RACE reads were re-called with MiXCR into one record per CDR3 protein. This table holds roughly 700,000 distinct CDR3 sequences, under 20% found once. The receptor's source is a male donor with ankylosing spondylitis. The rearrangement uses TRBV6-1 and TRBJ2-2; 10 nucleotides agree with TRBD2. The material sequenced was blood, either unsorted or a sorted T cell fraction (not recorded which). The CDR3, as DNA: TGTGCCAGCACGGCGGGACTAGCGCCGACCGGGGAGCTGTTTTTT. Amino acid sequence: CASTAGLAPTGELFF.